These 29 T cell receptor beta chains originate from one sample sequenced in a study of blood T cell repertoires in COVID-19. Sequenced by immunoSEQ multiplex PCR; TCRdb stores in-frame clones only, minus some. The sample holds 200,000 or so clones; 89% are singletons and the top ten take 6.5% to 9%. The sequenced material came from PBMCs or T cells enriched from blood (not recorded which). The source is a young woman who had recovered from COVID-19.

The V and J genes are TRBV29-1 and TRBJ2-5; D is unresolved. V was pared by 2 bases and J by 4 bases, with 11 bases between. Germline V gene sequence: CDR1 SQVTM, CDR2 ANQGSEA. This CDR3 region has 13 residues. The CDR3 DNA is TGCAGCGTTGAACTTCAGGTTCTAGAGACCCAGTACTTC. Translation: CSVELQVLETQYF.

The chain is built from TRBV11-3 and TRBJ1-1; no definite D call. Trimming removed 3 bases from V and 6 bases from J, with 11 bases in between. There are 13 residues in the CDR3. Looked up from germline, CDR1 is SGHNT and CDR2 is YENEEA. The CDR3 DNA follows: TGTGCCAGCAGCTTGTCAGGCACTGCTGAAGCTTTCTTT. This encodes CASSLSGTAEAFF.

The chain joins TRBV7-6 to TRBJ1-5, with TRBD1 as a possible D gene (5 bases). CDR3 length equals 15 residues. V gave up 4 bases and J gave up 7 bases, with 17 bases separating them. CDR1 SGHVS and CDR2 FNYEAQ come from the germline V gene. The CDR3 nucleotides are TGTGCCAGCAGCTCGCGCCGGGGGGGGTCGCAGCCCCAGCATTTT. It translates to CASSSRRGGSQPQHF.

The rearrangement joins TRBV6-5 to TRBJ2-5, with a weak D call TRBD1 (5 bases). The CDR3 extends over 13 amino acids. V shed 6 bases and J shed 0 bases, with 8 bases lying between them. CDR1 and CDR2 from the germline V gene are MNHEY and SVGAGI. This CDR3 reads CASRPGYQETQYF. The CDR3 DNA is TGTGCCAGCAGGCCAGGGTACCAAGAGACCCAGTACTTC.

The gene calls are TRBV4-1 and TRBJ2-3; D is perhaps TRBD2 (6 bases). V lost 3 bases to trimming and J lost 1 base, with 14 bases between them. CDR1 is MGHRA, CDR2 YSYEKL, per germline. The CDR3 has 16 residues. The CDR3 region is CASSHFKASGTDTQYF. CDR3 sequence (DNA): TGCGCCAGCAGCCATTTTAAAGCTAGCGGCACAGATACGCAGTATTTT.

Worth noting for this clone: Mismatch with germline at one junction end may stem from a read error. The chain carries TRBV2 and TRBJ1-6, with 9 bases identical to TRBD1. The CDR3 runs to 11 residues. The germline CDR1 and CDR2 sequences are SNHLY and FYNNEI. Here the CDR3 reads CASSIAGTGYF. CDR3 DNA sequence: TGTGCCAGCAGTATAGCCGGGACAGGGTACTTT.

The chain has TRBV10-1 and TRBJ1-4; D unclear. The CDR3 loop spans 15 amino acids. Looked up from germline, CDR1 is WNHNN and CDR2 is SYGVQD (reference sequence). V was shortened by 6 bases and J by 8 bases, with 19 bases between the two germline ends. The CDR3 DNA sequence: TGCGCCAGCAGATCCTACCGGGGTCCCCGGGAAAAACTGTTTTTT. It codes for CASRSYRGPREKLFF.

V and J are TRBV7-9 and TRBJ2-5; D is perhaps TRBD1 (6 bases). With 1 base removed from V and 7 bases from J, the gap between germline ends came to 19 bases. The CDR3 is 16 residues long. Germline-derived CDR1 and CDR2 are SEHNR and FQNEAQ (reference sequence). The CDR3 spells CASSLVSGGPVGTQYF. DNA of the CDR3: TGTGCCAGCAGCTTAGTTTCTGGGGGCCCGGTCGGGACCCAGTACTTC.

Comment on this clone: A read error may account for a junction end that differs from germline. The chain links TRBV28 to TRBJ1-2; 7 bases line up with TRBD1. The CDR3 consists of 12 residues. The germline V gene has CDR1 MDHEN and CDR2 SYDVKM. In DNA, the CDR3 is TGTGCCAGCAGTTCGAGGGACAGCCGTGGCCCCTTC. Protein: CASSSRDSRGPF.

As for this clone: The junction departs from germline at one end; a sequencing error may be responsible. In the same sample, other DNA sequences code for this CDR3. The chain joins TRBV7-2 to TRBJ1-6; a weak D match, TRBD1 (5 bases). The CDR3 is 14 amino acids. Germline CDR1 is SGHTA and CDR2 is FQGNSA. This chain's CDR3 is CASSLGGAWSPLHF. CDR3 DNA: TGTGCTAGCAGCTTAGGCGGGGCTTGGTCACCCCTCCACTTT.

The gene calls are TRBV5-1 and TRBJ1-1; no firm D call. CDR1 is SGHRS, CDR2 YFSETQ, per germline. V dropped 0 bases and J dropped 11 bases, with 14 bases sitting between them. The length of the CDR3 is 13 residues. CDR3 coding DNA: TGCGCCAGCAGCTTGGTCGCCGGGGAAGCGGCTTTCTTT. It yields the protein CASSLVAGEAAFF.

V is TRBV2 and J is TRBJ2-5, with TRBD2 matching over 12 bases. This CDR3 region has 15 residues. The V gene end was trimmed by 5 bases and the J gene end by 2 bases; junction bases not matched to a gene: 3. Germline V gene sequence: CDR1 SNHLY, CDR2 FYNNEI. In nucleotides, the CDR3 is TGTGCCAGCAGTCGGACTAGCGGGGTACAAGAGACCCAGTACTTC. This sequence encodes CASSRTSGVQETQYF.

This chain connects TRBV11-2 to TRBJ2-7; TRBD2 matches at 7 bases. This CDR3 is 13 amino acids long. V lost 11 bases and J lost 0; bases outside the gene matches: 7. The germline V gene has CDR1 SGHAT and CDR2 FQNNGV. For the CDR3, the DNA is TGTGCCGCCAGCGGGGAATCCTCCTACGAGCAGTACTTC. This gives the protein CAASGESSYEQYF. Using reference TRBV11-2 and TRBJ2-7 for the parts outside the CDR3, the full variable domain is EAGVAQSPRYKIIEKRQSVAFWCNPISGHATLYWYQQILGQGPKLLIQFQNNGVVDDSQLPKDRFSAERLKGVDSTLKIQPAKLEDSAVYLCAASGESSYEQYFGPGTRLTVT.

The V gene is TRBV19, the J gene TRBJ1-5; 7 bases align to TRBD1. This CDR3 spans 15 amino acids. J was trimmed by 9 bases and V by 1 base; bases with no gene match: 9. Germline-derived CDR1 and CDR2 are LNHDA and SQIVND (reference sequence). The CDR3: CASSIVGQGGRPQHF. CDR3 DNA: TGTGCCAGTAGTATAGTCGGGCAAGGGGGCAGGCCCCAGCATTTT.

This clone was seen a few times. The chain joins TRBV2 to TRBJ1-6, with 8 bases matching TRBD1. Unmatched junction bases numbered 4, after V lost 8 bases and J lost 7 bases. This CDR3 comprises 13 residues. Germline V CDR1 and CDR2: SNHLY, FYNNEI. CDR3 residues: CASQGAQNSPLHF. DNA of the CDR3: TGTGCCAGCCAGGGGGCGCAAAATTCACCCCTCCACTTT.

This clone came up once. The chain couples TRBV29-1 to TRBJ2-3, with 7 bases fitting TRBD2. CDR1 is SQVTM and CDR2 is ANQGSEA in the germline V gene. The CDR3 runs 13 residues. V gave up 5 bases and J gave up 10 bases; unmatched junction bases: 12. The chain's CDR3 is CSVLSTAREAQYF. The CDR3 bases are TGCAGCGTTCTAAGTACGGCCCGGGAGGCGCAGTATTTT.

V and J are TRBV7-9 and TRBJ1-1; D unresolved. The germline CDR1 and CDR2 sequences are SEHNR and FQNEAQ (reference sequence). The CDR3 length is 15 residues. The ends were cut back, 1 base at V and 2 bases at J, with 11 bases in the middle. The CDR3 sequence: CASSLVSGVNTEAFF. In nucleotides, the CDR3 is TGTGCCAGCAGCTTAGTATCCGGTGTCAACACTGAAGCTTTCTTT.

The CDR3 DNA sequence: TGTGCCAGCAGCGGATACCCAGGTTCGGCCCTCCACTTT. The encoded protein is CASSGYPGSALHF. The chain uses TRBV9 and TRBJ1-6; no firm D call. The CDR3 length is 13 residues. The V gene's germline CDR1 is SGDLS and CDR2 YYNGEE. Trimming took 3 bases from V and 14 from J, leaving 15 bases between them. Using reference TRBV9 and TRBJ1-6 for the parts outside the CDR3, the full variable domain is DSGVTQTPKHLITATGQRVTLRCSPRSGDLSVYWYQQSLDQGLQFLIQYYNGEERAKGNILERFSAQQFPDLHSELNLSSLELGDSALYFCASSGYPGSALHFGNGTRLTVT.

This sequence joins TRBV6-2 or TRBV6-3 and TRBJ2-7; TRBD1 matches 8 bases. The CDR3 is made up of 19 amino acids. Germline V gene data show CDR1 as MNHEY and CDR2 as SVGEGT. V lost 0 bases to trimming and J lost 2 bases; unmatched junction nucleotides: 15. The CDR3 sequence is CASSYSGQGKLTKAYEQYF. The DNA of the CDR3 is TGTGCCAGCAGTTACTCTGGACAGGGAAAATTGACTAAAGCCTACGAGCAGTACTTC.

The chain employs TRBV2 and TRBJ2-2; no firm D call. The CDR3 is made up of 15 amino acids. CDR1 is SNHLY and CDR2 is FYNNEI in the germline V gene. Trimming stripped 6 bases from V and 6 bases from J, with 17 bases between. The CDR3 nucleotides are TGTGCCAGCAGCGGTAACACTATCCGGGCCGGGGAGCTGTTTTTT. Amino acids: CASSGNTIRAGELFF.

The chain has TRBV28 and TRBJ1-2; D perhaps matches TRBD1 (5 bases). The germline V and J ends were trimmed by 4 bases and 1 base, with 10 bases remaining between them. Germline CDR1 MDHEN, CDR2 SYDVKM. The CDR3 sequence is 14 residues long. The CDR3 DNA reads TGTGCCAGCAGTTCGACAGCAAGTAACTATGGCTACACCTTC. It is translated as CASSSTASNYGYTF.

The sample holds one count of this clone. J is TRBJ1-6 and V is TRBV6-6; TRBD1 matches 8 bases. The CDR3 sequence is 15 residues long. Germline CDR1 reads MNHNY; CDR2 reads SVGAGI (reference sequence). V gave up 5 bases and J gave up 7 bases; unmatched junction bases: 7. CDR3 protein: CASSRSRDRNSPLHF. CDR3 nucleotide sequence: TGTGCCAGCAGTCGATCCCGGGACAGGAATTCACCCCTCCACTTT.

The chain links TRBV20-1 to TRBJ2-7; TRBD2 matches at 8 bases. Germline V gene sequence: CDR1 DFQATT, CDR2 SNEGSKA (reference sequence). The CDR3 extends over 13 amino acids. The trim removed 3 bases at V and 6 bases at J, leaving 7 bases unmatched. The chain's CDR3 is CSASTGGVVEQYF. For the CDR3, the DNA is TGCAGTGCTAGTACCGGGGGGGTGGTCGAGCAGTACTTC.

V usage is TRBV24-1 and J usage is TRBJ2-3; perhaps TRBD2 as D (6 bases). In germline, CDR1 is KGHDR, CDR2 SFDVKD. The ends were cut back, 5 bases at V and 5 bases at J, with 16 bases in the middle. CDR3 length: 15 residues. In DNA, the CDR3 is TGTGCCACCAGTGCCACCAGCGGGCGGCTAGATACGCAGTATTTT. Translating gives CATSATSGRLDTQYF.

The chain has TRBV7-9 and TRBJ1-3; TRBD1 matches 10 bases. The CDR3 contains 16 residues. The germline V gene encodes CDR1 SEHNR and CDR2 FQNEAQ (reference sequence). V shed 3 bases, J shed 4 bases, and the junction held 6 bases outside the gene matches. The CDR3 bases are TGTGCCAGCAGCTTTTGGGACAGGGGTTTGGGAAACACCATATATTTT. As protein: CASSFWDRGLGNTIYF.

The chain is built from TRBV28 and TRBJ2-7; weak D call: TRBD1 (7 bases). The V and J ends lost 6 bases and 3 bases respectively, with 15 bases between them. This CDR3 is 14 amino acids long. Per germline, CDR1 MDHEN and CDR2 SYDVKM. CDR3 loop: CASRQDRDFYEQYF. The CDR3 DNA reads TGTGCCAGCAGACAAGACAGGGACTTCTACGAGCAGTACTTC. The variable domain in full, completed from reference TRBV28 and TRBJ2-7, reads DVKVTQSSRYLVKRTGEKVFLECVQDMDHENMFWYRQDPGLGLRLIYFSYDVKMKEKGDIPEGYSVSREKKERFSLILESASTNQTSMYLCASRQDRDFYEQYFGPGTRLTVT.

The chain's CDR3 is CASSLVAGVVETQYF. In nucleotides, the CDR3 is TGCGCCAGCAGCTTGGTGGCAGGGGTGGTGGAGACCCAGTACTTC. The J gene is TRBJ2-5, the V gene TRBV5-1; tentative D call: TRBD1 (6 bases). The CDR3 has 15 residues. Trimming removed 0 bases from V and 5 bases from J, with 14 bases in between. Germline CDR1 reads SGHRS; CDR2 reads YFSETQ. Full variable domain (rest looked up from reference TRBV5-1 and TRBJ2-5): KAGVTQTPRYLIKTRGQQVTLSCSPISGHRSVSWYQQTPGQGLQFLFEYFSETQRNKGNFPGRFSGRQFSNSRSEMNVSTLELGDSALYLCASSLVAGVVETQYFGPGTRLLVL.

This clone has only one observation. V usage is TRBV21-1 and J usage is TRBJ1-6; the D call TRBD1 from the table was never checked on the DNA. TRBV21-1 is flagged as a pseudogene. The CDR3 spans 19 residues. CDR3 sequence reads: CASSNRGAPGFDYNSPLHF. CDR3 coding DNA: TGTGCCAGCAGCAACAGGGGGGCGCCGGGGTTCGATTATAATTCACCCCTCCACTTT.

This chain connects TRBV2 to TRBJ1-5, with TRBD1 matching over 8 bases. Germline lookup yields CDR1 SNHLY and CDR2 FYNNEI. After removal of 3 bases from V and 4 bases from J, the junction contained 2 bases not matched to a gene. There are 14 residues in the CDR3. CDR3 nucleotide sequence: TGTGCCAGCAGTGAGCGGACAGGGAATCAGCCCCAGCATTTT. Protein product: CASSERTGNQPQHF. Complete variable domain (other parts from reference TRBV2 and TRBJ1-5): EPEVTQTPSHQVTQMGQEVILRCVPISNHLYFYWYRQILGQKVEFLVSFYNNEISEKSEIFDDQFSVERPDGSNFTLKIRSTKLEDSAMYFCASSERTGNQPQHFGDGTRLSIL.